These 13 T cell receptor beta chains originate from one sample sequenced in a study of identical twins. TCRdb fed the 5' RACE reads into MiXCR, producing one record per CDR3 protein. Of 500,000 to 700,000 distinct CDR3 sequences in the sample, just over 7% were seen once. These sequences were also reported in another study, on yellow fever vaccine responses in identical twins.

The source material was PBMCs. The receptors originated from a woman younger than 35 in good health.

This clonotype was seen repeatedly, ten times or more. V usage is TRBV25-1 and J usage is TRBJ2-1; D gene uncertain. V was shortened by 1 base and J by 0 bases, with 13 bases between the two germline ends. The CDR3 has 17 residues. Germline-derived CDR1 and CDR2 are MGHDK and SYGVNS. DNA for the CDR3: TGTGCCAGCAGTGAATCTGCTAGGAGCCGCTCCTACAATGAGCAGTTCTTC. This encodes CASSESARSRSYNEQFF.

This clonotype has only a few counts. CDR3: CASRLFGLADTGELFF. The CDR3 DNA reads TGTGCCAGCAGACTATTCGGACTAGCGGATACCGGGGAGCTGTTTTTT. The chain combines TRBV27 with TRBJ2-2, with TRBD2 matching over 10 bases. Per the germline V gene, CDR1 is MNHEY and CDR2 is SMNVEV (reference sequence). J was trimmed by 5 bases and V by 6 bases; bases with no gene match: 9. The CDR3 sequence is 16 residues long.

This clonotype occurred many times. This chain joins TRBV29-1 and TRBJ1-1; unclear D gene. Germline V gene lookup returns CDR1 SQVTM and CDR2 ANQGSEA. CDR3 size: 13 residues. Trimming cost V 6 bases and J 0 bases, with 11 bases left between them. CDR3 DNA: TGCAGCGTCGGCGGGGAGATGAACACTGAAGCTTTCTTT. This translates into CSVGGEMNTEAFF. Full variable domain (outside the CDR3, taken from reference TRBV29-1 and TRBJ1-1): SAVISQKPSRDICQRGTSLTIQCQVDSQVTMMFWYRQQPGQSLTLIATANQGSEATYESGFVIDKFPISRPNLTFSTLTVSNMSPEDSSIYLCSVGGEMNTEAFFGQGTRLTVV.

This clonotype was detected many times. The chain joins TRBV25-1 to TRBJ1-1; possible D gene TRBD1, 6 bases. This CDR3 region has 13 residues. Germline assignment: CDR1 MGHDK and CDR2 SYGVNS. V was trimmed by 10 bases and J by 0 bases, leaving 12 bases between them. The CDR3 reads CATQTGMNTEAFF. The CDR3 DNA is TGTGCCACCCAGACAGGAATGAACACTGAAGCTTTCTTT.

This clonotype was seen more than once but under ten times. V usage is TRBV19 and J usage is TRBJ2-5; D might be TRBD2 (5 bases). The CDR3 has 16 residues. V dropped 4 bases and J dropped 2 bases, with 17 bases sitting between them. Looked up from germline, CDR1 is LNHDA and CDR2 is SQIVND (reference sequence). This chain's CDR3 is CASSTRRATIQETQYF. The CDR3 nucleotides read TGTGCCAGTAGTACCCGGCGGGCTACCATACAAGAGACCCAGTACTTC.

This clonotype has more than one count but fewer than ten. CDR3 nucleotide sequence: TGTGCCAGCAGCCCCCCGGACACACAAGAGACCCAGTACTTC. Its protein is CASSPPDTQETQYF. The genes are TRBV11-1 and TRBJ2-5; tentative D call: TRBD1 (5 bases). Trimming removed 5 bases at V and 2 bases at J, with 12 bases between. The CDR3 is made up of 14 amino acids. CDR1 SGHAT and CDR2 FQDESV come from the germline V gene (reference sequence).

This clonotype was counted between two and nine times. The chain carries TRBV2 and TRBJ2-1; TRBD2 matches 7 bases. CDR1 is SNHLY, CDR2 FYNNEI, per germline. Unmatched junction bases numbered 2, after V lost 6 bases and J lost 6 bases. The CDR3 is 12 residues long. The CDR3 protein is CASRIAGNEQFF. The CDR3, as DNA: TGTGCCAGCAGAATAGCGGGCAATGAGCAGTTCTTC.

This clonotype was detected many times. The genes are TRBV21-1 and TRBJ2-2; no check of the table's D call, TRBD2, against the DNA was made. TRBV21-1 is a pseudogene locus. This CDR3 has 17 residues. CDR3 DNA: TGTGCCAGCAGCAAAGCGAGGTCAGGGAGGCACACCGGGGAGCTGTTTTTT. Encoded protein: CASSKARSGRHTGELFF.

The chain links TRBV4-2 to TRBJ2-7, with TRBD2 identical over 9 bases. CDR3 length equals 13 residues. V trimming: 6 bases; J trimming: 4 bases; junction bases outside the gene matches: 4. Germline loops: CDR1 LGHNA, CDR2 YNFKEQ. Here the CDR3 DNA reads TGTGCCAGCAGGCGGGAGGGATCATACGAGCAGTACTTC. It translates to CASRREGSYEQYF.

In this sample, this clonotype turned up many times. The chain combines TRBV6-1 with TRBJ2-2; 8 nucleotides agree with TRBD1. The V gene's germline CDR1 is MNHNS and CDR2 SASEGT. Losses at the gene ends were 6 bases for V and 6 bases for J; bases not matched to a gene: 9. This CDR3 has 15 residues. The chain's CDR3 is CASRKDRVRSGELFF. The CDR3 nucleotides read TGTGCCAGCAGAAAGGACAGGGTTAGGTCCGGGGAGCTGTTTTTT.

Many counts were recorded for this clonotype. The chain carries TRBV7-2 and TRBJ1-2, with a weak D call TRBD1 (5 bases). The CDR3 loop spans 14 amino acids. Trimming shortened V by 3 bases and J by 5 bases, and 13 bases separated the two germline ends. The germline CDR1 and CDR2 sequences are SGHTA and FQGNSA. CDR3 bases: TGTGCCAGCAGCTTTAGCAGGGACCAATATGGCTACACCTTC. Translation: CASSFSRDQYGYTF.

This clonotype was seen a handful of times. The CDR3 spells CASSLSSGGHEQFF. For the CDR3, the DNA is TGTGCCAGCAGTTTATCGTCCGGGGGGCATGAGCAGTTCTTC. This chain joins TRBV27 and TRBJ2-1; D might be TRBD2 (7 bases). The CDR3 extends over 14 amino acids. The germline V gene has CDR1 MNHEY and CDR2 SMNVEV (reference sequence). V lost 0 bases and J 8 bases, leaving 11 bases between the germline ends.

This clonotype has ten or more counts. The chain links TRBV29-1 to TRBJ2-2; D possibly matches TRBD1 or TRBD2 (5 bases each). Trimming left V 4 bases short and J 6 bases short, with 9 bases between. Per germline, CDR1 SQVTM and CDR2 ANQGSEA. The CDR3 contains 12 residues. The CDR3 sequence: CSVGGVPGELFF. The CDR3 DNA reads as TGCAGCGTTGGAGGGGTTCCCGGGGAGCTGTTTTTT.